This T cell receptor beta chain stems from a study of T cells after yellow fever vaccination. Turning to this clonotype: No antigen is known for it.

Broader study findings: Though weaker, the secondary response peaked faster, on day 5 versus 15.

The germline CDR1 and CDR2 sequences are MNHEY and SVGAGI. Losses at the gene ends were 4 bases for V and 5 bases for J; bases not matched to a gene: 7. The CDR3 loop spans 14 amino acids. TCRdb redid the calling of the 5' RACE reads with MiXCR, one entry per CDR3 protein. The sample records fewer than 500,000 distinct CDR3 sequences, about 17% being singletons. The rearrangement joins TRBV6-5 to TRBJ1-1; 7 bases match TRBD1. The source is a man aged 18 to 29 who received the YFV17D yellow fever vaccine. The sample here was PBMCs, taken before the yellow fever booster vaccination. In DNA form, the CDR3 reads TGTGCCAGCAGTTCTCAGGGGGTCGCGACTGAAGCTTTCTTT. It translates to CASSSQGVATEAFF.